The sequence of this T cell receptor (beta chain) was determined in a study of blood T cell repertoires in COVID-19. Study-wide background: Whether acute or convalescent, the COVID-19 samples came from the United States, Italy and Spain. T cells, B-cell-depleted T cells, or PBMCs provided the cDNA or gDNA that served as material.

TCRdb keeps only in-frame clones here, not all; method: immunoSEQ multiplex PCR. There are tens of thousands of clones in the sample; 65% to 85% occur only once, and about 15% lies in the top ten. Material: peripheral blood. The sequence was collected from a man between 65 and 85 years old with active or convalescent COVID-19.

CDR3 DNA: TGTGCCAGCAGCATCCGGGACAGGACCGGGGAGCTGTTTTTT. Translated: CASSIRDRTGELFF. The genes are TRBV13 and TRBJ2-2; TRBD1 agrees at 8 bases. Per the germline V gene, CDR1 is PRHDT and CDR2 is FYEKMQ (reference sequence). This CDR3 spans 14 amino acids. V shed 5 bases, J shed 5 bases, and the junction held 4 bases outside the gene matches.